Presented here are 14 T cell receptor beta chains from one specimen sequenced in a study of shared clonotypes between healthy human individuals. TCRdb keeps only in-frame clones here, not all; method: immunoSEQ multiplex PCR. The sample consists of roughly 1,500,000 clones, around 98% of them appearing once. The sequenced sample consisted of naive CD4+ T cells sorted from blood. The subset: CD45RA+ positively selected. The receptors were sampled from a man aged 25 to 40 in good health.

The chain joins TRBV5-8 to TRBJ2-3; D is undetermined. Germline values: CDR1 SGHTS, CDR2 YDEGEE. With 1 base removed from V and 2 bases from J, the gap between germline ends came to 5 bases. This CDR3 has 13 residues. This CDR3 reads CASSLFSTDTQYF. DNA for the CDR3: TGTGCCAGCAGCTTGTTTTCCACAGATACGCAGTATTTT.

The chain employs TRBV5-8 and TRBJ1-1, with TRBD1 matching over 8 bases. The CDR3 totals 17 residues. Germline V CDR1 and CDR2: SGHTS, YDEGEE. After removal of 0 bases from V and 0 bases from J, the junction contained 7 bases not matched to a gene. CDR3 loop: CASSLGRTGRMNTEAFF. DNA for the CDR3: TGTGCCAGCAGCTTGGGGCGGACAGGGCGTATGAACACTGAAGCTTTCTTT.

The J gene is TRBJ1-1, the V gene TRBV2; the match to TRBD1 covers 7 bases. The length of the CDR3 is 15 residues. V gave up 6 bases and J gave up 2 bases; unmatched junction bases: 9. From germline, CDR1 is SNHLY and CDR2 FYNNEI. CDR3 in amino acids: CASRGTVAFNTEAFF. In DNA, the CDR3 is TGTGCCAGCAGGGGGACAGTCGCCTTCAACACTGAAGCTTTCTTT.

J is TRBJ2-3 and V is TRBV7-9; D is uncertain. From germline, CDR1 is SEHNR and CDR2 FQNEAQ (reference sequence). The ends were cut back, 7 bases at V and 3 bases at J, with 5 bases in the middle. The CDR3 is 11 amino acids. Here the CDR3 reads CASTETDTQYF. In DNA form, the CDR3 reads TGTGCCAGCACCGAGACAGATACGCAGTATTTT.

Concerning this clone itself: Other DNA sequences in this specimen translate into the identical CDR3. The gene calls are TRBV18 and TRBJ2-7; D is unclear. Germline CDR1 is KGHSH and CDR2 is LQKENI. The CDR3 runs to 13 residues. V shed 0 bases and J shed 0 bases, with 3 bases lying between them. The CDR3 DNA is TGTGCCAGCTCACCACCGGGCTCCTACGAGCAGTACTTC. This codes for CASSPPGSYEQYF. Full variable domain (outside the CDR3, taken from reference TRBV18 and TRBJ2-7): NAGVMQNPRHLVRRRGQEARLRCSPMKGHSHVYWYRQLPEEGLKFMVYLQKENIIDESGMPKERFSAEFPKEGPSILRIQQVVRGDSAAYFCASSPPGSYEQYFGPGTRLTVT.

This chain joins TRBV9 and TRBJ1-2, with a weak D call TRBD1 (6 bases). V was trimmed by 3 bases and J by 5 bases, leaving 11 bases between them. CDR3 length equals 13 residues. The germline gives CDR1 SGDLS, CDR2 YYNGEE. CDR3 sequence (DNA): TGTGCCAGCAGCGACAGGGATTTATATGGCTACACCTTC. It translates to CASSDRDLYGYTF.

V usage is TRBV5-4 and J usage is TRBJ2-6; 9 nucleotides line up with TRBD1. V gave up 4 bases and J gave up 0 bases; unmatched junction bases: 8. Germline-derived CDR1 and CDR2 are SGHNT and YYREEE (reference sequence). This CDR3 has 18 amino acids. The CDR3 nucleotides read TGTGCCAGCAGCCCGAGACAGGGGGGCAGCTCTGGGGCCAACGTCCTGACTTTC. Amino acid sequence: CASSPRQGGSSGANVLTF.

The chain has TRBV10-3 and TRBJ2-7, with a tentative D call TRBD1 (6 bases). Germline assignment: CDR1 ENHRY and CDR2 SYGVKD. Deletions cut 10 bases from V and 5 bases from J, with 12 bases between. This CDR3 has 11 residues. This CDR3 is CASKTGNEQYF. CDR3 DNA: TGTGCCAGTAAGACAGGTAACGAGCAGTACTTC.

The chain has TRBV5-1 and TRBJ2-1, with D possibly TRBD1 on 6 matching bases. V was clipped by 0 bases and J by 5 bases, with 9 bases between them. There are 14 residues in the CDR3. Germline V gene sequence: CDR1 SGHRS, CDR2 YFSETQ. The CDR3 region has the DNA TGCGCCAGCAGCTTGGTGGCAGGGGACAATGAGCAGTTCTTC. It specifies CASSLVAGDNEQFF.

V and J are TRBV7-3 and TRBJ2-1; 10 bases are a match to TRBD1. V lost 6 bases to trimming and J lost 4 bases; unmatched junction nucleotides: 9. This CDR3 has 16 amino acids. The germline gives CDR1 SGHTA, CDR2 FQGTGA. This CDR3 reads CASSTTGGSRYNEQFF. DNA of the CDR3: TGTGCCAGCAGTACGACAGGGGGCTCGAGGTACAATGAGCAGTTCTTC.

The CDR3 loop reads CASGGRVAMNEQFF. The CDR3 DNA sequence: TGTGCCAGCGGGGGCCGGGTGGCGATGAATGAGCAGTTCTTC. This chain connects TRBV5-5 to TRBJ2-1, with a weak D call TRBD1 (6 bases). The CDR3 loop spans 14 amino acids. The germline gives CDR1 SGHKS, CDR2 YYEKEE (reference sequence). V shed 7 bases and J shed 7 bases, with 18 bases lying between them. Using reference TRBV5-5 and TRBJ2-1 for the parts outside the CDR3, the full variable domain is DAGVTQSPTHLIKTRGQQVTLRCSPISGHKSVSWYQQVLGQGPQFIFQYYEKEERGRGNFPDRFSARQFPNYSSELNVNALLLGDSALYLCASGGRVAMNEQFFGPGTRLTVL.

CDR3 in amino acids: CATSRDGLRQPQHF. The CDR3 region has the DNA TGTGCCACCAGCAGAGATGGGTTGAGACAGCCCCAGCATTTT. The chain carries TRBV15 and TRBJ1-5; D remains ambiguous. The germline V gene has CDR1 LNHNV and CDR2 YYDKDF (reference sequence). The ends were cut back, 0 bases at V and 7 bases at J, with 10 bases in the middle. CDR3 length equals 14 residues.

The chain links TRBV28 to TRBJ2-1; 9 bases are shared with TRBD2. The germline V gene encodes CDR1 MDHEN and CDR2 SYDVKM. After removal of 6 bases from V and 9 bases from J, the junction contained 15 bases not matched to a gene. The length of the CDR3 is 16 residues. The CDR3 protein is CASSLGAAGGPSEQFF. CDR3 DNA sequence: TGTGCCAGCAGCTTAGGGGCGGCGGGAGGGCCAAGTGAGCAGTTCTTC.

The rearrangement uses TRBV28 and TRBJ2-7; 13 bases are shared with TRBD2. CDR3 length: 16 residues. The germline gives CDR1 MDHEN, CDR2 SYDVKM. The V segment lost 6 bases and the J segment 4 bases; nucleotides outside the gene matches: 9. CDR3 nucleotide sequence: TGTGCCAGCAGGTTTACGGTGACTAGCGGGAGGTACGAGCAGTACTTC. This encodes CASRFTVTSGRYEQYF.